A selection of T cell receptor beta chains follows, all from one sample in a study of shared clonotypes between healthy human individuals. Generated by immunoSEQ multiplex PCR, the TCRdb table keeps only in-frame clones and is missing some. The sample lists around 990,000 clones, approximately 77% occurring once. Material: memory CD4+ T cells from PBMCs. These receptors all stem from a man aged 18 to 29 in good health. Some clones in this sample may be carry-over from other donors' samples. The CDR3 runs from the conserved cysteine through the conserved F or W. The D gene is left open where the match is weak. Rows give clone size only sometimes, using once, few, many, or a class for an expanded clone.

>TRBJ2-2|.|TRBV5-1|.
CASSWDTGGFVGELFF
TGCGCCAGCAGCTGGGACACTGGCGGGTTTGTCGGGGAGCTGTTTTTT
>TRBJ2-7|.|TRBV11-3|.
CASSPQGTTYEQYF
TGTGCCAGCAGCCCACAGGGTACGACCTACGAGCAGTACTTC
>TRBJ2-3|once|TRBV7-2|.
CASTLATTDTQYF
TGTGCCAGCACCCTAGCGACCACAGATACGCAGTATTTT
>TRBJ2-2|.|TRBV27|.
CASSRDRRTGELFF
TGTGCCAGCAGCCGAGACAGAAGGACCGGGGAGCTGTTTTTT
>TRBJ2-5|.|TRBV10-1|.
CASSESGAIRRETQYF
TGCGCCAGCAGTGAGTCGGGAGCCATACGGCGCGAGACCCAGTACTTC
>TRBJ2-3|.|TRBV4-3|TRBD2
CASSSLAGGGTDTQYF
TGCGCCAGCAGCTCATTAGCGGGAGGAGGCACAGATACGCAGTATTTT
>TRBJ2-7|.|TRBV7-3|.
CASSYRRGYEQYF
TGTGCCAGCAGCTATCGCAGGGGCTACGAGCAGTACTTC
>TRBJ2-7|.|TRBV7-8|TRBD2
CASSPYTSERTSQQYF
TGTGCCAGCAGCCCGTACACTAGCGAGAGGACTTCTCAGCAGTACTTC
>TRBJ2-3|.|TRBV27|.
CASSTIATKVADTQYF
TGTGCCAGCAGCACCATAGCTACAAAGGTTGCAGATACGCAGTATTTT
>TRBJ1-3|.|TRBV5-1|TRBD1
CASSPDRENSGNTIYF
TGCGCCAGCAGCCCCGACAGGGAAAACTCTGGAAACACCATATATTTT
>TRBJ2-7|.|TRBV5-1|.
CASSLGRPGEGYEQYF
TGCGCCAGCAGCTTGGGTCGGCCAGGGGAAGGCTACGAGCAGTACTTC
>TRBJ2-3|many|TRBV29-1|.
CSSNTDTQYF
TGCAGCTCAAACACAGATACGCAGTATTTT
>TRBJ2-6|few|TRBV2|.
CASRLGGGGASGANVLTF
TGTGCCAGCAGGCTCGGAGGGGGAGGGGCCTCTGGGGCCAACGTCCTGACTTTC
>TRBJ1-2|.|TRBV6-1|TRBD1
CASSEDRVNGYTF
TGTGCCAGCAGTGAGGACAGGGTGAATGGCTACACCTTC
>TRBJ2-7|once|TRBV11-2|TRBD2
CASSFGLDEQYF
TGTGCCAGCAGCTTCGGACTAGACGAGCAGTACTTC
>TRBJ2-7|.|TRBV6-4|TRBD2
CASEVPISGKAYEQYF
TGTGCCAGTGAGGTCCCGATCAGCGGGAAAGCCTACGAGCAGTACTTC
>TRBJ2-3|.|TRBV2|.
CASQLEDTQYF
TGTGCCAGCCAACTGGAAGATACGCAGTATTTT
>TRBJ2-1|once|TRBV11-3|.
CASSEEGAGYNEQFF
TGTGCCAGCAGCGAAGAAGGAGCCGGTTACAATGAGCAGTTCTTC
>TRBJ2-7|.|TRBV28|TRBD2
CASRDYGEQYF
TGTGCCTCCCGGGACTATGGCGAGCAGTACTTC
>TRBJ2-3|.|TRBV28|.
CASSLAGTKGGADTQYF
TGTGCCAGCAGTTTGGCCGGGACTAAAGGGGGAGCAGATACGCAGTATTTT
>TRBJ2-7|once|TRBV10-3|TRBD2
CAISEIPGLGPYEQYF
TGTGCCATCAGTGAGATCCCGGGACTAGGACCCTACGAGCAGTACTTC
>TRBJ2-2|.|TRBV5-4|TRBD2
CASSSSGNLIGELFF
TGTGCCAGCAGCTCGAGCGGGAACCTCATTGGGGAGCTGTTTTTT
>TRBJ1-1|.|TRBV7-3|TRBD1
CASSLLGRGQSEAFF
TGTGCCAGCAGCTTATTGGGCAGGGGGCAGTCTGAAGCTTTCTTT
>TRBJ2-1|many|TRBV5-1|.
CASSLNRLEDQFF
TGCGCCAGCAGCTTGAATAGACTAGAGGATCAGTTCTTC
>TRBJ1-2|once|TRBV6-5|.
CASRMDSNYGYTF
TGTGCCAGCAGGATGGACTCGAACTATGGCTACACCTTC
>TRBJ2-2|.|TRBV7-9|.
CASSPQGLFTGELFF
TGTGCCAGCAGCCCCCAGGGGTTATTCACCGGGGAGCTGTTTTTT
>TRBJ2-7|once|TRBV28|.
CASSIHPYEQYF
TGTGCCAGCAGTATCCACCCCTACGAGCAGTACTTC
>TRBJ2-7|.|TRBV10-3|TRBD2
CAISESTPGLGGVGVQYF
TGTGCCATCAGTGAGTCGACCCCGGGACTAGGCGGTGTAGGAGTGCAGTACTTC
>TRBJ2-7|.|TRBV5-4|TRBD2
CASSLSGGGVYEQYF
TGTGCCAGCAGCTTGAGCGGGGGGGGCGTCTACGAGCAGTACTTC
>TRBJ1-2|.|TRBV6-1|.
CASSRTGEGYTF
TGTGCCAGCAGCCGGACGGGCGAAGGCTACACCTTC
>TRBJ1-1|.|TRBV7-2|.
CASSFTGGLNTEAFF
TGTGCCAGCAGCTTTACGGGGGGCTTGAACACTGAAGCTTTCTTT
>TRBJ2-7|.|TRBV11-3|TRBD1
CASSLGVGGVYSSSYEQYF
TGTGCCAGCAGCTTAGGGGTAGGGGGCGTTTATTCTTCCTCCTACGAGCAGTACTTC
>TRBJ1-3|.|TRBV2|.
CASTVRETGNTIYF
TGTGCCAGCACGGTTCGGGAAACTGGAAACACCATATATTTT
>TRBJ1-1|few|TRBV27|.
CASSNIWGMESTEAFF
TGTGCCAGCAGCAACATATGGGGGATGGAGAGCACTGAAGCTTTCTTT
>TRBJ1-2|once|TRBV15|.
CATSRDTPGLVYGYTF
TGTGCCACCAGCAGAGATACCCCGGGACTGGTCTATGGCTACACCTTC
>TRBJ2-7|once|TRBV18|.
CASSPGKAEVYEQYF
TGTGCCAGCTCACCAGGAAAGGCGGAAGTCTACGAGCAGTACTTC
>TRBJ2-5|.|TRBV29-1|TRBD2
CSVEDLLAGGQETQYF
TGCAGCGTTGAAGATCTCTTAGCGGGAGGCCAAGAGACCCAGTACTTC
>TRBJ2-1|.|TRBV29-1|.
CSVGVSSYNEQFF
TGCAGCGTGGGGGTATCCTCCTACAATGAGCAGTTCTTC
>TRBJ2-7|once|TRBV6-5|.
CATSNHRSSSYEQYF
TGTGCCACCTCCAACCACAGGTCGAGCTCCTACGAGCAGTACTTC
>TRBJ2-1|.|TRBV5-1|TRBD1
CASSLSGTGYNEQFF
TGCGCCAGCAGCTTATCCGGGACAGGTTACAATGAGCAGTTCTTC
>TRBJ1-1|.|TRBV7-2|.
CASSLVQYGEAFF
TGTGCCAGCAGCTTAGTACAGTATGGGGAAGCTTTCTTT
>TRBJ1-5|.|TRBV7-9|TRBD1
CASSLGQGPNQPQHF
TGTGCCAGCAGCTTGGGACAGGGCCCAAATCAGCCCCAGCATTTT
>TRBJ1-3|.|TRBV9|.
CASAETGAGNTIYF
TGTGCCAGCGCCGAGACAGGTGCTGGAAACACCATATATTTT
>TRBJ2-2|.|TRBV29-1|TRBD1
CSVRFGQGAGTGELFF
TGCAGCGTCCGTTTCGGACAGGGGGCGGGCACCGGGGAGCTGTTTTTT
>TRBJ2-4|.|TRBV4-1|.
CASSQESFFLAKNIQYF
TGCGCCAGCAGCCAAGAGTCTTTCTTCCTAGCCAAAAACATTCAGTACTTC
>TRBJ2-6|once|TRBV7-9|.
CASSLALILDHSGANVLTF
TGTGCCAGCAGCTTAGCGCTCATTCTCGACCACTCTGGGGCCAACGTCCTGACTTTC
>TRBJ1-5|.|TRBV27|.
CASRGDGYQPQHF
TGTGCCAGCAGAGGGGACGGCTATCAGCCCCAGCATTTT
>TRBJ1-1|.|TRBV7-2|.
CASSLGDGLNTEAFF
TGTGCCAGCAGCTTAGGGGACGGCTTGAACACTGAAGCTTTCTTT
>TRBJ2-7|few|TRBV10-3|.
CAISDQVYEQYF
TGTGCCATCAGTGATCAGGTCTACGAGCAGTACTTC
>TRBJ1-5|.|TRBV6-5|.
CASRSYRNQPQHF
TGTGCCAGCAGAAGCTACAGAAATCAGCCCCAGCATTTT
>TRBJ2-2|once|TRBV27|TRBD1
CATHSTGPGELFF
TGTGCCACCCATTCGACAGGGCCCGGGGAGCTGTTTTTT
>TRBJ1-4|.|TRBV19|TRBD1
CASSVLPGQGMGKLFF
TGTGCCAGTAGTGTTCTACCGGGACAGGGGATGGGGAAACTGTTTTTT
>TRBJ2-5|.|TRBV25-1|.
CASSEPQGRETQYF
TGTGCCAGCAGTGAACCTCAGGGGAGGGAGACCCAGTACTTC